The 4 T cell receptor beta chains in this list originate from one sample, sequenced in a study of blood T cell repertoires in COVID-19. TCRdb's table, derived via immunoSEQ multiplex PCR, lists solely in-frame clones and lacks some. The sample has under 150,000 clones, almost 85% seen once. What was sequenced was peripheral blood. The receptors come from a human donor in a cohort sampled during active COVID-19.

J is TRBJ1-5 and V is TRBV24-1, with D maybe TRBD1 (6 bases). This CDR3 comprises 16 residues. CDR1 is KGHDR and CDR2 is SFDVKD in the germline V gene. Trimming left V 2 bases short and J 1 base short, with 11 bases between. The CDR3 region is CATSDSRQGSNQPQHF. The CDR3 DNA reads TGTGCCACCAGTGATTCGCGGCAGGGGAGCAATCAGCCCCAGCATTTT.

The chain couples TRBV12-3 or TRBV12-4 to TRBJ2-5; D gene uncertain. Deletions cut 3 bases from V and 5 bases from J, with 7 bases between. The CDR3 is made up of 12 amino acids. This CDR3 reads CASSFPRETQYF. The DNA of the CDR3 is TGTGCCAGCAGTTTTCCCCGGGAGACCCAGTACTTC.

The genes are TRBV6-5 and TRBJ1-2, with 7 positions matching TRBD1. V shed 2 bases, J shed 6 bases, and the junction held 3 bases outside the gene matches. The CDR3 contains 13 residues. CDR1 and CDR2 (germline): MNHEY, SVGAGI. The CDR3 DNA sequence: TGTGCCAGCAGTTACCCCGGGACAGATGGCTACACCTTC. It translates to CASSYPGTDGYTF.

As concerns this clone: Other DNA sequences in the same sample also yield this CDR3. V and J are TRBV19 and TRBJ1-3; D unclear. This CDR3 is 12 amino acids long. Germline V lookup: CDR1 LNHDA, CDR2 SQIVND (reference sequence). V was cut by 8 bases and J by 0 bases, with 5 bases left in between. The CDR3, as DNA: TGTGCCAGTTCCGTCTCTGGAAACACCATATATTTT. Translation: CASSVSGNTIYF.